A single sample gave rise to the 14 T cell receptor beta chains below, sequenced in a study of cytomegalovirus exposure and HLA in healthy donors (dated by TCRdb to the late 2010s). Receptor amplification or capture employed the immunoSEQ multiplex PCR assay. The multiplex PCR relied on a mix of 60 forward primers for TCR Vbeta segments and 13 reverse primers for TCR Jbeta segments. TCRdb holds this immuneACCESS table with in-frame rearrangements only. Some clones are missing; in checked studies, unresolved V genes explain under half, and the rest has no known cause. The sample table records about 110,000 clones; about three quarters of these occur just once. The ten most abundant clones make up roughly 4.9% of the sample. The sequenced sample consisted of PBMCs. Receptors were obtained from a female donor in good health and CMV-seropositive.

This clone was detected once. The chain recombines TRBV5-1 with TRBJ1-2, with a weak D call TRBD1 (6 bases). Germline values: CDR1 SGHRS, CDR2 YFSETQ. The germline V and J ends were trimmed by 1 base and 2 bases, with 9 bases remaining between them. This CDR3 spans 14 amino acids. The CDR3 protein is CASSLPGANYGYTF. In DNA form, the CDR3 reads TGCGCCAGCAGCTTGCCAGGGGCGAACTATGGCTACACCTTC.

J is TRBJ2-7 and V is TRBV28, with 7 nucleotides matching TRBD2. This CDR3 is built from 16 residues. Germline assignment: CDR1 MDHEN and CDR2 SYDVKM. V was clipped by 3 bases and J by 4 bases; unmatched bases: 12. The CDR3 here is CASSFFRRETPYEQYF. CDR3 bases: TGTGCCAGCAGTTTTTTCCGGCGGGAGACTCCTTACGAGCAGTACTTC.

The J gene is TRBJ2-1, the V gene TRBV5-1; TRBD2 might be the D (5 bases). V dropped 4 bases and J dropped 3 bases, with 11 bases sitting between them. In germline, CDR1 is SGHRS, CDR2 YFSETQ. The CDR3 is 14 amino acids. The CDR3 spells CASSPDGVYNEQFF. CDR3 bases: TGCGCCAGCAGCCCGGACGGGGTCTACAATGAGCAGTTCTTC.

This clone was detected only a few times. The chain is built from TRBV5-5 and TRBJ2-3; the D gene is possibly TRBD2 (5 bases). Germline CDR1 SGHKS, CDR2 YYEKEE (reference sequence). V shed 2 bases and J shed 2 bases, with 15 bases lying between them. The CDR3 contains 16 residues. For the CDR3, the DNA is TGTGCCAGCAGCTTCGCGGGCCAAGCCAACACAGATACGCAGTATTTT. It encodes CASSFAGQANTDTQYF.

This clone has a single count. The chain links TRBV28 to TRBJ1-6; no clear D gene. The length of the CDR3 is 13 residues. Looked up from germline, CDR1 is MDHEN and CDR2 is SYDVKM. V shed 7 bases and J shed 8 bases, with 12 bases lying between them. The DNA for the CDR3 is TGTGCCAGCATGGCCCCTCAGGATTCACCCCTCCACTTT. Residues: CASMAPQDSPLHF. The full variable domain, with the rest looked up from reference TRBV28 and TRBJ1-6, is DVKVTQSSRYLVKRTGEKVFLECVQDMDHENMFWYRQDPGLGLRLIYFSYDVKMKEKGDIPEGYSVSREKKERFSLILESASTNQTSMYLCASMAPQDSPLHFGNGTRLTVT.

This clone was counted a few times. The rearrangement links TRBV27 to TRBJ2-3; tentatively, D is TRBD2 (5 bases). This CDR3 comprises 17 residues. Trimming left V 0 bases short and J 1 base short, with 14 bases between. CDR1 is MNHEY and CDR2 is SMNVEV in the germline V gene (reference sequence). The CDR3 DNA reads TGTGCCAGCAGTTTATCCACGGGATCCTTGGGCACAGATACGCAGTATTTT. Protein sequence: CASSLSTGSLGTDTQYF.

This sequence joins TRBV6-5 and TRBJ2-7, with D possibly TRBD2 on 6 matching bases. Trimming took off 5 bases at V and 3 bases at J, with 11 bases between the two ends. In germline, CDR1 is MNHEY, CDR2 SVGAGI. The CDR3 consists of 13 residues. The CDR3 spells CASSLLAGYEQYF. CDR3 bases: TGTGCCAGCAGTCTACTAGCTGGCTACGAGCAGTACTTC.

This chain joins TRBV19 and TRBJ2-5; 7 bases agree with TRBD2. V trimming: 4 bases; J trimming: 5 bases; junction bases outside the gene matches: 4. Germline CDR1 and CDR2: LNHDA and SQIVND (reference sequence). This CDR3 has 13 residues. DNA for the CDR3: TGTGCCAGTAGTAGCGGGGGTGGGGAGACCCAGTACTTC. Its translation: CASSSGGGETQYF.

The chain is built from TRBV28 and TRBJ1-2; D gene ambiguous. Trimming removed 4 bases from V and 8 bases from J, with 17 bases in between. This CDR3 is 14 amino acids long. Per the germline V gene, CDR1 is MDHEN and CDR2 is SYDVKM. The CDR3 DNA follows: TGTGCCAGCAGTTCAAATGGGCACAGATGGGGCTACACCTTC. Its translation is CASSSNGHRWGYTF.

The chain combines TRBV10-3 with TRBJ1-4, with 11 bases that match TRBD1. The V and J ends lost 6 bases and 5 bases, in that order; junction bases with no gene match: 8. The CDR3 length is 16 residues. Germline CDR1 and CDR2: ENHRY and SYGVKD. The CDR3 loop is CAIRPGTGGLNEKLFF. The CDR3 nucleotides read TGTGCCATCAGACCCGGGACAGGGGGACTAAATGAAAAACTGTTTTTT.

CDR3 region: CASSPDPTTVFADTQYF. The CDR3 DNA reads as TGTGCCAGCAGCCCAGACCCGACGACAGTTTTCGCAGATACGCAGTATTTT. V usage is TRBV7-6 and J usage is TRBJ2-3; D is possibly TRBD1 (5 bases). Germline V lookup: CDR1 SGHVS, CDR2 FNYEAQ. There are 17 residues in the CDR3. V was cut by 5 bases and J by 4 bases, with 22 bases left in between.

V and J are TRBV5-4 and TRBJ2-5; no definite D call. This CDR3 has 13 amino acids. The ends were cut back, 4 bases at V and 4 bases at J, with 11 bases in the middle. Germline V gives CDR1 SGHNT, CDR2 YYREEE (reference sequence). The CDR3 region has the DNA TGTGCCAGCAGCCTCGAACTTCGAGAGACCCAGTACTTC. It yields the protein CASSLELRETQYF.

As to this clone: A read error may produce the germline difference seen at one junction end. V is TRBV7-7 and J is TRBJ2-2; 15 bases agree with TRBD2. This CDR3 contains 21 residues. Per the germline V gene, CDR1 is SSHAT and CDR2 is FNYEAQ (reference sequence). CDR3 protein: CASSLDPPGLAGGLNTGELFF. The CDR3 DNA is TGTGCTAGCAGCTTAGATCCTCCGGGACTAGCGGGAGGACTCAACACCGGGGAGCTGTTTTTT.

The rearrangement links TRBV28 to TRBJ1-1; 9 nucleotides line up with TRBD1. Trimming removed 11 bases from V and 3 bases from J; junction bases left unmatched: 10. CDR3 length equals 14 residues. CDR1 is MDHEN and CDR2 is SYDVKM in the germline V gene. The CDR3 DNA follows: TGTGCCTCCAGGACAGGGGAATTGTACACTGAAGCTTTCTTT. The encoded protein is CASRTGELYTEAFF.